The 22 T cell receptor beta chains below all came from one sample that was sequenced in a study of T cell changes during pregnancy in multiple sclerosis. Repertoires were generated with immunoSEQ multiplex PCR, while TCRdb's copy carries only in-frame clones and drops some. This table has approximately 68,000 clones, about nine tenths appearing once. Specimen: peripheral blood, collected in the third trimester of pregnancy. Receptors originate from a female donor in good health, enrolled as a control in a pregnancy study.

The chain is built from TRBV18 and TRBJ2-5; 9 bases fit TRBD1. Germline values: CDR1 KGHSH, CDR2 LQKENI. CDR3 size: 15 residues. V lost 3 bases, J lost 3 bases, and 5 bases stayed unmatched. CDR3 amino acids: CASSPSGTGKETQYF. The CDR3 DNA follows: TGTGCCAGCTCACCCTCCGGGACAGGGAAAGAGACCCAGTACTTC. Drawing the rest from reference TRBV18 and TRBJ2-5, the complete variable domain is NAGVMQNPRHLVRRRGQEARLRCSPMKGHSHVYWYRQLPEEGLKFMVYLQKENIIDESGMPKERFSAEFPKEGPSILRIQQVVRGDSAAYFCASSPSGTGKETQYFGPGTRLLVL.

The chain combines TRBV4-1 with TRBJ2-5, with TRBD2 identical over 10 bases. V lost 1 base, J lost 1 base, and 9 bases stayed unmatched. The CDR3 is made up of 18 amino acids. The germline CDR1 and CDR2 sequences are MGHRA and YSYEKL. The CDR3 DNA follows: TGCGCCAGCAGCCAAGTAGCGGCTAGCGGGGGTTCCCAAGAGACCCAGTACTTC. As protein: CASSQVAASGGSQETQYF.

The V gene is TRBV6-5, the J gene TRBJ2-1; 9 bases map to TRBD2. The germline V gene encodes CDR1 MNHEY and CDR2 SVGAGI. The CDR3 loop spans 14 amino acids. V gave up 6 bases and J gave up 7 bases; unmatched junction bases: 7. The CDR3 is CASSLAGARNEQFF. DNA for the CDR3: TGTGCCAGCAGCTTAGCGGGAGCAAGGAATGAGCAGTTCTTC.

The chain carries TRBV30 and TRBJ1-4; 7 bases agree with TRBD1. Losses at the gene ends were 2 bases for V and 7 bases for J; bases not matched to a gene: 7. The CDR3 spans 14 residues. CDR1 is GTSNPN and CDR2 is SVGIG in the germline V gene (reference sequence). CDR3 region: CAWSLGGPSEKLFF. CDR3 DNA: TGTGCCTGGAGTCTAGGGGGCCCCAGTGAAAAACTGTTTTTT.

The J gene is TRBJ1-2, the V gene TRBV18; 7 bases agree with TRBD1. This CDR3 comprises 15 residues. Germline trimming cut 4 bases from V and 3 bases from J; bases unmatched to any gene: 8. Looked up from germline, CDR1 is KGHSH and CDR2 is LQKENI. The CDR3: CASSLLDREHYGYTF. The CDR3 region has the DNA TGTGCCAGCTCACTTCTCGACAGGGAGCACTATGGCTACACCTTC.

The genes are TRBV5-6 and TRBJ1-2, with D possibly matching TRBD1 (5 bases). With 1 base removed from V and 7 bases from J, the gap between germline ends came to 14 bases. The germline CDR1 and CDR2 sequences are SGHDT and YYEEEE. This CDR3 is 14 amino acids long. The CDR3: CASSLIIEQGGYTF. The CDR3 region has the DNA TGTGCCAGCAGCTTGATCATTGAGCAGGGTGGCTACACCTTC. Based on the CDR3 plus reference TRBV5-6 and TRBJ1-2, the full variable domain is DAGVTQSPTHLIKTRGQQVTLRCSPKSGHDTVSWYQQALGQGPQFIFQYYEEEERQRGNFPDRFSGHQFPNYSSELNVNALLLGDSALYLCASSLIIEQGGYTFGSGTRLTVV.

The V gene is TRBV18, the J gene TRBJ1-6; 9 bases match TRBD1. The trim removed 7 bases at V and 10 bases at J, leaving 8 bases unmatched. CDR3 length equals 14 residues. The V gene's germline CDR1 is KGHSH and CDR2 LQKENI. The CDR3 sequence is CASLGDRGNSPLHF. The DNA for the CDR3 is TGTGCCAGCTTAGGTGACAGGGGGAACTCACCCCTCCACTTT.

The J gene is TRBJ2-5, the V gene TRBV6-5; D possibly corresponds to TRBD2 (6 bases). The germline gives CDR1 MNHEY, CDR2 SVGAGI. V was pared by 4 bases and J by 4 bases, with 10 bases between. The CDR3 is 13 residues long. In DNA form, the CDR3 reads TGTGCCAGCAGTTTTCTAGCGTCAGAGACCCAGTACTTC. Protein sequence: CASSFLASETQYF.

The chain links TRBV7-2 to TRBJ2-3, with 8 bases identical to TRBD2. Germline V gene sequence: CDR1 SGHTA, CDR2 FQGNSA. This CDR3 has 14 amino acids. V shed 4 bases and J 5 bases; nucleotides not matched to a gene: 5. The CDR3 here is CASSYSGSGDTQYF. In DNA form, the CDR3 reads TGTGCCAGCAGCTACAGCGGGAGCGGAGATACGCAGTATTTT.

The rearrangement links TRBV6-1 to TRBJ1-3; D is undetermined. This CDR3 spans 14 amino acids. Germline-derived CDR1 and CDR2 are MNHNS and SASEGT. V was shortened by 3 bases and J by 0 bases, with 6 bases between the two germline ends. The CDR3 loop reads CASSEQVSGNTIYF. For the CDR3, the DNA is TGTGCCAGCAGTGAGCAGGTCTCTGGAAACACCATATATTTT.

The J gene is TRBJ1-4, the V gene TRBV9; D is undetermined. The CDR3 has 14 residues. Germline CDR1 is SGDLS and CDR2 is YYNGEE. The ends were cut back, 2 bases at V and 4 bases at J, with 9 bases in the middle. The CDR3 here is CASSVDLGNEKLFF. CDR3 bases: TGTGCCAGCAGCGTGGACTTGGGTAATGAAAAACTGTTTTTT.

Only one count was recorded for this clone. This chain connects TRBV7-2 to TRBJ1-2, with D possibly matching TRBD1 (6 bases). Germline V gives CDR1 SGHTA, CDR2 FQGNSA. The CDR3 spans 12 residues. The V end lost 3 bases, the J end lost 8 bases, and 10 bases lay between the germline ends. CDR3 protein: CASSLGGGGYTF. The CDR3 DNA reads as TGTGCCAGCAGCTTGGGGGGGGGCGGCTACACCTTC. Supplemented by reference TRBV7-2 and TRBJ1-2, the full variable domain reads GAGVSQSPSNKVTEKGKDVELRCDPISGHTALYWYRQSLGQGLEFLIYFQGNSAPDKSGLPSDRFSAERTGGSVSTLTIQRTQQEDSAVYLCASSLGGGGYTFGSGTRLTVV.

The chain employs TRBV2 and TRBJ2-7; D possibly corresponds to TRBD1 (5 bases). CDR1 is SNHLY, CDR2 FYNNEI, per germline. The CDR3 sequence is 12 residues long. V was cut by 8 bases and J by 2 bases, with 10 bases left in between. Written as DNA, the CDR3 is TGTGCCAGCGAGGACACAGCCTACGAGCAGTACTTC. Residues: CASEDTAYEQYF.

This chain connects TRBV15 to TRBJ1-4; the D gene is possibly TRBD1 (5 bases). V lost 9 bases to trimming and J lost 4 bases, with 15 bases between them. This CDR3 is built from 14 residues. In germline, CDR1 is LNHNV, CDR2 YYDKDF (reference sequence). The CDR3 nucleotides are TGTGCCACAAATAACCCAGGGAATAATGAAAAACTGTTTTTT. It translates to CATNNPGNNEKLFF.

The V and J genes are TRBV5-1 and TRBJ2-7; TRBD1 aligns across 7 bases. Germline assignment: CDR1 SGHRS and CDR2 YFSETQ. This CDR3 has 17 amino acids. Losses at the gene ends were 1 base for V and 4 bases for J; bases not matched to a gene: 14. This CDR3 reads CASSLYARGRREYEQYF. DNA for the CDR3: TGCGCCAGCAGCTTGTATGCAAGGGGGCGTCGAGAGTACGAGCAGTACTTC.

The chain recombines TRBV5-4 with TRBJ2-7; tentative D call: TRBD1 (5 bases). The CDR3 covers 15 residues. The ends were cut back, 0 bases at V and 7 bases at J, with 17 bases in the middle. Germline V gene sequence: CDR1 SGHNT, CDR2 YYREEE (reference sequence). The DNA for the CDR3 is TGTGCCAGCAGCTTGGGGCTGGGGCGAGAAAGGGAGCAGTACTTC. The encoded protein is CASSLGLGREREQYF.

CDR3 in DNA: TGCGCCAGTTGGACCGGGGAGGGGTTCACCGGGGAGCTGTTTTTT. Protein sequence: CASWTGEGFTGELFF. J is TRBJ2-2 and V is TRBV5-1; 7 nucleotides align to TRBD2. Germline V CDR1 and CDR2: SGHRS, YFSETQ. The CDR3 covers 15 residues. The V segment lost 8 bases and the J segment 4 bases; nucleotides outside the gene matches: 11.

In its sample, this clone was seen a few times. The genes are TRBV27 and TRBJ1-1; tentative D call: TRBD1 (6 bases). The V end was cut by 5 bases, the J end by 4 bases, with 17 bases between. This CDR3 comprises 15 residues. Per germline, CDR1 MNHEY and CDR2 SMNVEV (reference sequence). CDR3 in amino acids: CASSPNGGRVTEAFF. CDR3 in DNA: TGTGCCAGCAGTCCTAACGGGGGGCGGGTCACTGAAGCTTTCTTT.

This clone turned up a few times. The V and J genes are TRBV6-4 and TRBJ2-7, with 7 positions matching TRBD2. This CDR3 has 14 amino acids. V lost 0 bases, J lost 3 bases, and 2 bases stayed unmatched. CDR1 MRHNA and CDR2 SNTAGT come from the germline V gene. The CDR3 spells CASSDSGTNYEQYF. CDR3 nucleotide sequence: TGTGCCAGCAGTGACTCGGGGACTAACTACGAGCAGTACTTC.

The J gene is TRBJ1-5, the V gene TRBV23-1, with D perhaps TRBD1 (5 bases). TRBV23-1 is sorted into the ORF group, with uncertain function. The CDR3 runs 15 residues. With 4 bases removed from V and 3 bases from J, the gap between germline ends came to 13 bases. The CDR3 is CASSPARAHNQPQHF. CDR3 nucleotide sequence: TGCGCCAGCAGTCCGGCCAGGGCCCACAATCAGCCCCAGCATTTT.

The CDR3 bases are TGTGCCTGGAGTCAACAGGGTTGGTCCTACGAGCAGTACTTC. Translating gives CAWSQQGWSYEQYF. This chain links TRBV30 with TRBJ2-7; D may be TRBD1 (6 bases). This CDR3 comprises 14 residues. The ends were cut back, 2 bases at V and 1 base at J, with 12 bases in the middle. The germline gives CDR1 GTSNPN, CDR2 SVGIG (reference sequence).

This chain connects TRBV6-6 to TRBJ1-2, with D perhaps TRBD1 (5 bases). V lost 6 bases, J lost 1 base, and 18 bases lay in between. The germline V gene has CDR1 MNHNY and CDR2 SVGAGI (reference sequence). The CDR3 length is 16 residues. CDR3 in DNA: TGTGCCAGCAGCCCCCCCCGGAAGGGGCTTAACTATGGCTACACCTTC. Its translation: CASSPPRKGLNYGYTF.